This record covers a single T cell receptor (beta chain). This PCR relied on a set of 60 Vbeta primers and 13 Jbeta primers. The assay was immunoSEQ multiplex PCR, and TCRdb's table has in-frame clones only and misses some. The sample totals fewer than 150,000 clones. The data were taken from a study of cytomegalovirus exposure and HLA in healthy donors. Trimming took 4 bases from V and 8 from J, leaving 19 bases between them. The CDR3 totals 15 residues. Looked up from germline, CDR1 is SGDLS and CDR2 is YYNGEE. The chain employs TRBV9 and TRBJ1-5; D might be TRBD1 (6 bases). The TCR was taken from a man aged 35 to 55 in good health and CMV-seronegative. The sequencing sample was made of PBMCs. CDR3 in DNA: TGTGCCAGCAGCACCCGGGACACTTTATCAGAGCCCCAGCATTTT. Its translation is CASSTRDTLSEPQHF.